This T cell receptor (beta chain) was sequenced for a study of cytomegalovirus exposure and HLA in healthy donors. PCR involved 60 Vbeta and 13 Jbeta primers. Sequencing was performed with immunoSEQ multiplex PCR; in TCRdb, only in-frame clones are kept and a portion is missing. The sample has under 200,000 clones, roughly four fifths seen once. Germline V gene data show CDR1 as LGHNA and CDR2 as YNFKEQ. There are 17 residues in the CDR3. V dropped 5 bases and J dropped 2 bases, with 19 bases sitting between them. Specimen: PBMCs. The sequence was obtained from a young woman in good health and CMV-seronegative. V gene TRBV4-2 combines with J gene TRBJ1-5, with D uncertain. The DNA for the CDR3 is TGTGCCAGCAGCGGCCTTGGGGAGGGAACGCGCAATCAGCCCCAGCATTTT. Translating gives CASSGLGEGTRNQPQHF.